This T cell receptor (beta chain) stems from a study of identical twins. Study-level points and caveats: Invariant MAIT and iNKT cells could partly confound zero-insertion analyses.

A word on this clonotype: Its antigen remains unidentified.

The J segment lost 3 bases and the V segment lost 2 bases, leaving 4 bases of the junction unmatched. The CDR3 is 14 amino acids. Germline CDR1 and CDR2: MNHEY and SVGAGI. A universal primer site was added by template switching, and unique molecular identifiers were carried by the cDNA. MiXCR, run by TCRdb on the 5' RACE reads, gives a single entry per CDR3 protein. This table holds hundreds of thousands of distinct CDR3 sequences, more than 9% found once. Healthy Caucasians, and only they, were the donors. The same data also contributed to another study, on yellow fever vaccine responses in identical twins. This second study notes: Reportedly, the response of twins' T cells to the vaccine seemed partly convergent, partly personalized.

Sequenced material: CD8+ T cells sorted from blood. The chain joins TRBV6-5 to TRBJ2-7; 7 nucleotides line up with TRBD2. This TCR was sampled from a woman aged 18-29 years in good health. The CDR3 region is CASSYPERGYEQYF. The CDR3 DNA reads as TGTGCCAGCAGTTACCCGGAGCGGGGCTACGAGCAGTACTTC.